This T cell receptor (beta chain) was observed in a study of blood T cell repertoires in COVID-19. Across the study: Both acute and convalescent COVID-19 samples were obtained from the United States, Italy and Spain. PBMCs, B-cell-depleted T cells, or T cells were the source of the cDNA or gDNA that made up the material.

This CDR3 contains 15 residues. V was clipped by 7 bases and J by 5 bases, with 18 bases between them. Germline values: CDR1 LNHDA, CDR2 SQIVND (reference sequence). Authors' methods: Amplification with reference gene primers provided the estimates of nucleated cell counts. Repertoires were generated with immunoSEQ multiplex PCR, while TCRdb's copy carries only in-frame clones and drops some. V and J calls and clone size follow that table, whereas D and trimming were derived from the DNA. The sample includes approximately 390,000 clones, approximately 91% of them seen just once. The sequenced material came from PBMCs or T cells enriched from blood (not recorded which). The TCR originated in a woman in her thirties or forties with acute COVID-19. The chain is built from TRBV19 and TRBJ1-5; D ambiguous. CDR3 nucleotide sequence: TGTGCCAGTAACCAACCTAACTACTCGGATCAGCCCCAGCATTTT. Its protein product is CASNQPNYSDQPQHF.